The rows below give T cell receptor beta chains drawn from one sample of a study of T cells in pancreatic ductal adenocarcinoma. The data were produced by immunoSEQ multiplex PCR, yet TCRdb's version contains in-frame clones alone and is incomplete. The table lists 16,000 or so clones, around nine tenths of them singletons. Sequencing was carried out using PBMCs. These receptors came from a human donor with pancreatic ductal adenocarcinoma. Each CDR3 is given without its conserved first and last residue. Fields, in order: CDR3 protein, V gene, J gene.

CDR3aa: ASSLATGGITDTQY
v_gene: TRBV7-9
j_gene: TRBJ2-3

CDR3aa: ASSAYPAGQGALGSVSEQY
v_gene: TRBV9
j_gene: TRBJ2-7

CDR3aa: AISGTLKSPLH
v_gene: TRBV10-3
j_gene: TRBJ1-6

CDR3aa: ASSLAGTETQY
v_gene: TRBV5-1
j_gene: TRBJ2-3

CDR3aa: ASSITQGGAEQY
v_gene: TRBV19
j_gene: TRBJ2-7

CDR3aa: ASSLMGGGTEAF
v_gene: TRBV28
j_gene: TRBJ1-1

CDR3aa: ASSLLGSSGYT
v_gene: TRBV28
j_gene: TRBJ1-2

CDR3aa: AMSGGPGQTSSGNTIY
v_gene: TRBV10-3
j_gene: TRBJ1-3

CDR3aa: AWRGAGLSYGYT
v_gene: TRBV30
j_gene: TRBJ1-2

CDR3aa: ASSLTGGETQY
v_gene: TRBV5-4
j_gene: TRBJ2-5

CDR3aa: ASSPFRDRGTRSYEQY
v_gene: TRBV28
j_gene: TRBJ2-7

CDR3aa: ASSLLEDTEAF
v_gene: TRBV5-1
j_gene: TRBJ1-1

CDR3aa: AWSGGLTYNEQF
v_gene: TRBV30
j_gene: TRBJ2-1

CDR3aa: ASSILGTGLPNEQF
v_gene: TRBV19
j_gene: TRBJ2-1

CDR3aa: ASSLSGLAVRRGNIQY
v_gene: TRBV27
j_gene: TRBJ2-4

CDR3aa: ASSLMGVSTNEKLF
v_gene: TRBV7-3
j_gene: TRBJ1-4

CDR3aa: ASSPGLWESSGNTIY
v_gene: TRBV11-2
j_gene: TRBJ1-3